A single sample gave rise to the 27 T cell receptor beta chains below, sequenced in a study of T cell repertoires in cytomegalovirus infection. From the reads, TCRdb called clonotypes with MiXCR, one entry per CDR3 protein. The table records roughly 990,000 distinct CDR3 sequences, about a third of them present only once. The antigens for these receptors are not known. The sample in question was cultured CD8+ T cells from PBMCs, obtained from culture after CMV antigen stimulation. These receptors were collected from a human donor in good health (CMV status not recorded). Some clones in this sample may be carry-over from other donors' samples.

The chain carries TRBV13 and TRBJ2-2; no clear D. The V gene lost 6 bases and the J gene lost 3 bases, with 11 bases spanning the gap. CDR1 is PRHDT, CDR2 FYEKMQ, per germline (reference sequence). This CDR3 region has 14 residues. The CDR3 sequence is CASSLWGYTGELFF. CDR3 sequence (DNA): TGTGCCAGCAGTTTATGGGGTTACACCGGGGAGCTGTTTTTT. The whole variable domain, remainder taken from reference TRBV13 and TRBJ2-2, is AAGVIQSPRHLIKEKRETATLKCYPIPRHDTVYWYQQGPGQDPQFLISFYEKMQSDKGSIPDRFSAQQFSDYHSELNMSSLELGDSALYFCASSLWGYTGELFFGEGSRLTVL.

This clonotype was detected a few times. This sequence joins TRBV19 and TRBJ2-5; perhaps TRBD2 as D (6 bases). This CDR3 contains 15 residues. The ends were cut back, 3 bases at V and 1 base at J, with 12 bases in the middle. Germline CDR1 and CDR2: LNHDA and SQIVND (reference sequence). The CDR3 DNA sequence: TGTGCCAGTAGTATCCGCCTAGCGAGCCAAGAGACCCAGTACTTC. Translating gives CASSIRLASQETQYF. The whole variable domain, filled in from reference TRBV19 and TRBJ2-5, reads DGGITQSPKYLFRKEGQNVTLSCEQNLNHDAMYWYRQDPGQGLRLIYYSQIVNDFQKGDIAEGYSVSREKKESFPLTVTSAQKNPTAFYLCASSIRLASQETQYFGPGTRLLVL.

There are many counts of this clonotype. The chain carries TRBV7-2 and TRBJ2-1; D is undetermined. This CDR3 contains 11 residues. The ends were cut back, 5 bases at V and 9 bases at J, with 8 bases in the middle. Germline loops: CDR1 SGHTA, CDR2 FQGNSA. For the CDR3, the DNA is TGTGCCAGCAGCCGACTTGGTGAGCAGTTCTTC. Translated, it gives CASSRLGEQFF.

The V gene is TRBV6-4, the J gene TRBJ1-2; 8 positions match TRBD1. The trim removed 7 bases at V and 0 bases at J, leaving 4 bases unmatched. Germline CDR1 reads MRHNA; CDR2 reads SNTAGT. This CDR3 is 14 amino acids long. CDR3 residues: CASTGTGANYGYTF. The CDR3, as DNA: TGTGCCAGCACCGGGACAGGAGCTAACTATGGCTACACCTTC.

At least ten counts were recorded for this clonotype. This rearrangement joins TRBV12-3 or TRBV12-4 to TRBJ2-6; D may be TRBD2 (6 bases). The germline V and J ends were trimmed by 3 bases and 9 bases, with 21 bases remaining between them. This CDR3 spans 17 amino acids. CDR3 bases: TGTGCCAGCAGTTTTTTTTCCCTCGGAGGGATGGTCAACGTCCTGACTTTC. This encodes CASSFFSLGGMVNVLTF.

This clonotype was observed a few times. The DNA of the CDR3 is TGTGCCAGTAGTTGGGTACAGGGAAGCAATCAGCCCCAGCATTTT. Translating it yields CASSWVQGSNQPQHF. The V gene is TRBV19, the J gene TRBJ1-5, with D possibly TRBD1 on 6 matching bases. The V gene lost 5 bases and the J gene lost 1 base, with 12 bases spanning the gap. The germline V gene has CDR1 LNHDA and CDR2 SQIVND (reference sequence). This CDR3 has 15 residues. Full variable domain (rest looked up from reference TRBV19 and TRBJ1-5): DGGITQSPKYLFRKEGQNVTLSCEQNLNHDAMYWYRQDPGQGLRLIYYSQIVNDFQKGDIAEGYSVSREKKESFPLTVTSAQKNPTAFYLCASSWVQGSNQPQHFGDGTRLSIL.

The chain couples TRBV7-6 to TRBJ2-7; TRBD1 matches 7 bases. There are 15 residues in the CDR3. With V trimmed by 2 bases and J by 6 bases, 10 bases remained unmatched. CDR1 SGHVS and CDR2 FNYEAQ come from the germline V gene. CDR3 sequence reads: CASSLMSDRDGEQYF. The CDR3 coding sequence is TGTGCCAGCAGCTTAATGAGTGACAGGGATGGCGAGCAGTACTTC.

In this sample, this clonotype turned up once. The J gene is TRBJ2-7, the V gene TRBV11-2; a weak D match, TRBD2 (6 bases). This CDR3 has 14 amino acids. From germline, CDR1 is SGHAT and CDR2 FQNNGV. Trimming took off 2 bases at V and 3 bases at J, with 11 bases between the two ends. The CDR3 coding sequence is TGTGCCAGCAGCTTATCAGGGAGGTACTACGAGCAGTACGTC. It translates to CASSLSGRYYEQYV.

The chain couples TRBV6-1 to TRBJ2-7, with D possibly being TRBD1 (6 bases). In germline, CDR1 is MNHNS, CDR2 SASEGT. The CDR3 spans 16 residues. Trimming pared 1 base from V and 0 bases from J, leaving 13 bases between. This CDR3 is CASSEVLMDSSYEQYF. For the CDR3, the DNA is TGTGCCAGCAGTGAAGTACTTATGGACAGCTCCTACGAGCAGTACTTC.

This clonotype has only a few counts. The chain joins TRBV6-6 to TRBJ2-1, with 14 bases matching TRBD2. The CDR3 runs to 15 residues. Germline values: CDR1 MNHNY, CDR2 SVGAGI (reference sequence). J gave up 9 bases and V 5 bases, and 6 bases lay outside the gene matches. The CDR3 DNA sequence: TGTGCCAGCAGTAGACTAGCGGGGGGGCTGGTTGAGCAGTTCTTC. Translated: CASSRLAGGLVEQFF.

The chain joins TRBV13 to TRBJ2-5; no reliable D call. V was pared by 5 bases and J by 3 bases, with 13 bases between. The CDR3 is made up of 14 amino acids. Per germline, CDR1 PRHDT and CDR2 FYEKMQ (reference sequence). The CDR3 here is CASSPSDLEETQYF. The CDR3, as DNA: TGTGCCAGCAGCCCTAGTGACCTTGAAGAGACCCAGTACTTC.

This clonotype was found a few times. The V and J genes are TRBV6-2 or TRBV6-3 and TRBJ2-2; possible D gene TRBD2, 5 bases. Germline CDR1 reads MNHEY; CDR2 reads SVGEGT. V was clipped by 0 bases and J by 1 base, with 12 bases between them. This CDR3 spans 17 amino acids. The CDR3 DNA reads TGTGCCAGCAGTTACTCGAATCTCCGGGAGAACACCGGGGAGCTGTTTTTT. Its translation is CASSYSNLRENTGELFF.

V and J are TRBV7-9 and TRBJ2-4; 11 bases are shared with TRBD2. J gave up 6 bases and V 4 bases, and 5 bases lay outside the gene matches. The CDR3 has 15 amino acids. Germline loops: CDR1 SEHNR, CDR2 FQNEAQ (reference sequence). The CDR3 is CASSSTSGEGNIQYF. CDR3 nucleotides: TGTGCCAGCAGCTCGACTAGCGGGGAGGGAAACATTCAGTACTTC.

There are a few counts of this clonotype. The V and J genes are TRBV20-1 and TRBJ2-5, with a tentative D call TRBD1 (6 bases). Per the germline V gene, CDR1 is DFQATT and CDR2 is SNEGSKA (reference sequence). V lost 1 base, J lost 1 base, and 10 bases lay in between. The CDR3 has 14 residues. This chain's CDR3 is CSARGGPIQETQYF. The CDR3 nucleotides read TGCAGTGCTAGAGGGGGGCCTATCCAAGAGACCCAGTACTTC.

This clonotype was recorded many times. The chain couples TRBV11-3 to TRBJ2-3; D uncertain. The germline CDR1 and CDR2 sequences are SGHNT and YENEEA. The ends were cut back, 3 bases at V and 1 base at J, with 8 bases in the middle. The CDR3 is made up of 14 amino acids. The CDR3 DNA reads TGTGCCAGCAGCTTTGGGATGGGCACAGATACGCAGTATTTT. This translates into CASSFGMGTDTQYF.

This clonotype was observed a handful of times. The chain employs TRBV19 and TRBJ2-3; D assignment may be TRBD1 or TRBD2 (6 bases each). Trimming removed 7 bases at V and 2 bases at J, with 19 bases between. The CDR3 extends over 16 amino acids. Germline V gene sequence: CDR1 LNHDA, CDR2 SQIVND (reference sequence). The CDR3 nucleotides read TGTGCCAGTAATGGGGCCGGGGGCGGCCTCACAGATACGCAGTATTTT. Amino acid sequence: CASNGAGGGLTDTQYF.

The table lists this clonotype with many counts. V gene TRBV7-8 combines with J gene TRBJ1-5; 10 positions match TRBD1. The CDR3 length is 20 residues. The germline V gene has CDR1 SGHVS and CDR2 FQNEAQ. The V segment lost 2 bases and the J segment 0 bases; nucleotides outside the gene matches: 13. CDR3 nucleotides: TGTGCCAGCAGCTTAATGTATGGGGACAGGGGTTCTGGTAGCAATCAGCCCCAGCATTTT. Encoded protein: CASSLMYGDRGSGSNQPQHF.

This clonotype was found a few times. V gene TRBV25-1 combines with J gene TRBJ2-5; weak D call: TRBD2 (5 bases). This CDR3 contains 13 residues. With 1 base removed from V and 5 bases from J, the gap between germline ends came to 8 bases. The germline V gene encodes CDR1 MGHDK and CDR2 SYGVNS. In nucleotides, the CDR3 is TGTGCCAGCAGTGAATTCCGAGGGGAGACCCAGTACTTC. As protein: CASSEFRGETQYF.

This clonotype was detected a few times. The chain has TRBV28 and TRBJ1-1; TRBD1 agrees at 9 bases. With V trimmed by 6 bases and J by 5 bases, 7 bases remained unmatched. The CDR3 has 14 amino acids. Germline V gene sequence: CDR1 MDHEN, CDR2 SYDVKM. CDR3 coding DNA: TGTGCCAGCAGCGAGACAGGGGGTGGAACTGAAGCTTTCTTT. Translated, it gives CASSETGGGTEAFF.

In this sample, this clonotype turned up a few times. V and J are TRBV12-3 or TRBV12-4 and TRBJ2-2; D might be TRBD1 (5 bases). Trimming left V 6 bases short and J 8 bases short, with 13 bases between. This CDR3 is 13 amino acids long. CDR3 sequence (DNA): TGTGCCAGCAGCTTTGTGTACAGGGGGGAGCTGTTTTTT. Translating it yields CASSFVYRGELFF.

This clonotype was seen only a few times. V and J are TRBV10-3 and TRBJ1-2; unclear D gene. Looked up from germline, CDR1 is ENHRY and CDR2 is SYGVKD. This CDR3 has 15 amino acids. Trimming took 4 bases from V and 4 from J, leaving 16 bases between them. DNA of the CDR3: TGTGCCATCAGTGGGTACACGGATGGCGGCTATGGCTACACCTTC. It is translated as CAISGYTDGGYGYTF.

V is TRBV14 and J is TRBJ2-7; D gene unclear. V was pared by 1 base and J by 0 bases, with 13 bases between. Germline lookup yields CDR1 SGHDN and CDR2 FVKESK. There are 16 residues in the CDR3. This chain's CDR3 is CASSQVTERSSYEQYF. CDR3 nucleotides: TGTGCCAGCAGCCAAGTTACCGAACGGAGCTCCTACGAGCAGTACTTC.

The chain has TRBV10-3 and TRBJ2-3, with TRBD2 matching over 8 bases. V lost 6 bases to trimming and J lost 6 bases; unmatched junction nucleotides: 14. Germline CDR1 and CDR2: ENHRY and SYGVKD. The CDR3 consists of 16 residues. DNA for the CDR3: TGTGCCATCAGAGCGGGACTAGATAAATCTTCGGATACGCAGTATTTT. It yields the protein CAIRAGLDKSSDTQYF.

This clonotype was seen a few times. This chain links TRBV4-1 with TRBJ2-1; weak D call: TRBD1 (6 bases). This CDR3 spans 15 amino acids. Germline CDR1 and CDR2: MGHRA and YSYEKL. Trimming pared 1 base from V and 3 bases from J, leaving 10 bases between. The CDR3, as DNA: TGCGCCAGCAGCCAAGCGGCAGGGGTCTACAATGAGCAGTTCTTC. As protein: CASSQAAGVYNEQFF.

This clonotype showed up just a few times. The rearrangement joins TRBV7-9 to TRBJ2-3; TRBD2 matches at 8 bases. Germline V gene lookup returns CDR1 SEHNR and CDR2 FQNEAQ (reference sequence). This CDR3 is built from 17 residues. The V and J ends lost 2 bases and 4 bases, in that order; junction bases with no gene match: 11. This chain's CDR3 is CASSLRAGLASPDTQYF. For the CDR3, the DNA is TGTGCCAGCAGCTTACGAGCCGGACTAGCTAGTCCAGATACGCAGTATTTT.

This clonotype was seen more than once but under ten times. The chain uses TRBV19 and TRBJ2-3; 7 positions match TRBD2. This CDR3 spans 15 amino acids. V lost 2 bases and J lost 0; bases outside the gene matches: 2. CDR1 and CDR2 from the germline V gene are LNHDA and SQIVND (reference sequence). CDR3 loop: CASSIWGGSTDTQYF. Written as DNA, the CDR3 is TGTGCCAGTAGTATATGGGGGGGTAGCACAGATACGCAGTATTTT.

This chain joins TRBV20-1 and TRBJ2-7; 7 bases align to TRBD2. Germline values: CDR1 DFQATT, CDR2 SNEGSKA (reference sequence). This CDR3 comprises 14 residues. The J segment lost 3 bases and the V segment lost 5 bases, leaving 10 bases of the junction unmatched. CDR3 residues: CSAAGLADLYEQYF. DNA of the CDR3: TGCAGTGCTGCGGGGCTAGCGGACCTCTACGAGCAGTACTTC.